These T cell receptor beta chains were read from a single sample in a study of cytomegalovirus exposure and HLA in healthy donors. Method: immunoSEQ multiplex PCR; TCRdb's copy keeps in-frame clones and lacks some. The sample shows tens of thousands of clones, about 94% of them seen only once. Sample: PBMCs. These receptors were taken from a man younger than 35 in good health and CMV-seropositive. Each CDR3 is given with its conserved first and last residue. The order of the fields is D gene, clone size, J gene, V gene, CDR3 length, CDR3 protein, CDR3 DNA. The D gene is left open where the match is weak. Only some rows state a clone size, as once, few, many or a class for expanded clones.

D: TRBD2
size: .
J: TRBJ2-7
V: TRBV15
length: 17
CDR3: CATSRATFRGGPYEQYF
DNA: TGTGCCACCAGCAGAGCCACCTTTCGGGGGGGGCCCTACGAGCAGTACTTC

D: .
size: once
J: TRBJ2-2
V: TRBV4-2
length: 14
CDR3: CASSQREKTGELFF
DNA: TGTGCCAGCAGCCAACGAGAGAAAACCGGGGAGCTGTTTTTT

D: .
size: .
J: TRBJ2-7
V: TRBV6-5
length: 14
CDR3: CASSYYGRGREQYF
DNA: TGTGCCAGCAGTTACTACGGCAGGGGTAGGGAGCAGTACTTC

D: TRBD2
size: once
J: TRBJ2-5
V: TRBV5-1
length: 13
CDR3: CASSIGLAETQYF
DNA: TGCGCCAGCAGCATCGGACTAGCGGAGACCCAGTACTTC

D: .
size: .
J: TRBJ2-3
V: TRBV11-2
length: 14
CDR3: CASSLTGASDTQYF
DNA: TGTGCCAGCAGCTTAACGGGAGCGTCAGATACGCAGTATTTT

D: TRBD2
size: .
J: TRBJ2-1
V: TRBV5-1
length: 15
CDR3: CASSLIGGGSGEQFF
DNA: TGCGCCAGCAGCTTGATTGGCGGGGGGTCTGGGGAGCAGTTCTTC

D: TRBD2
size: .
J: TRBJ2-1
V: TRBV5-1
length: 16
CDR3: CASSLASTSGNNEQFF
DNA: TGCGCCAGCAGCTTGGCCAGTACTAGCGGAAACAATGAGCAGTTCTTC

D: TRBD1
size: .
J: TRBJ2-3
V: TRBV5-1
length: 15
CDR3: CASSLRTGGTDTQYF
DNA: TGCGCCAGCAGCTTGCGGACAGGGGGAACAGATACGCAGTATTTT

D: .
size: .
J: TRBJ1-3
V: TRBV6-5
length: 14
CDR3: CASSRQSSGNTIYF
DNA: TGTGCCAGCAGTCGACAGAGCTCTGGAAACACCATATATTTT

D: TRBD2
size: .
J: TRBJ2-1
V: TRBV5-1
length: 16
CDR3: CASSYLLAGGANEQFF
DNA: TGCGCCAGCAGCTACCTGCTAGCGGGAGGAGCCAATGAGCAGTTCTTC

D: .
size: once
J: TRBJ2-3
V: TRBV6-5
length: 14
CDR3: CASRATLSTDTQYF
DNA: TGTGCCTCCAGGGCTACCCTTAGCACAGATACGCAGTATTTT

D: .
size: .
J: TRBJ1-2
V: TRBV28
length: 13
CDR3: CASSPDRYYGYTF
DNA: TGTGCCAGCAGCCCGGACAGATACTATGGCTACACCTTC

D: .
size: once
J: TRBJ1-2
V: TRBV28
length: 13
CDR3: CASSLVRQSGYTF
DNA: TGTGCCAGCAGTTTAGTCCGACAATCTGGCTACACCTTC

D: .
size: .
J: TRBJ1-5
V: TRBV13
length: 14
CDR3: CASSLGMRNQPQHF
DNA: TGTGCCAGCAGCTTAGGGATGAGAAATCAGCCCCAGCATTTT

D: .
size: .
J: TRBJ2-1
V: TRBV4-2
length: 17
CDR3: CASSQDADSLAYNEQFF
DNA: TGTGCCAGCAGCCAAGATGCGGACTCGTTAGCTTACAATGAGCAGTTCTTC

D: .
size: .
J: TRBJ2-5
V: TRBV2
length: 10
CDR3: CASGWETQYF
DNA: TGTGCCAGCGGCTGGGAGACCCAGTACTTC

D: .
size: once
J: TRBJ1-1
V: TRBV7-6
length: 15
CDR3: CASSLVGGLNTEAFF
DNA: TGTGCCAGCAGCTTAGTAGGAGGGCTGAACACTGAAGCTTTCTTT

D: .
size: .
J: TRBJ2-2
V: TRBV7-9
length: 16
CDR3: CASSSPRTSNTGELFF
DNA: TGTGCCAGCAGTTCCCCCAGGACAAGCAACACCGGGGAGCTGTTTTTT

D: .
size: .
J: TRBJ1-5
V: TRBV19
length: 14
CDR3: CASSISGQRTPQHF
DNA: TGTGCCAGTAGTATTTCTGGGCAGCGGACGCCCCAGCATTTT

D: TRBD1
size: .
J: TRBJ1-5
V: TRBV7-9
length: 15
CDR3: CASSLGTGVGQPQHF
DNA: TGTGCCAGCAGCTTAGGGACAGGGGTTGGTCAGCCCCAGCATTTT

D: TRBD2
size: .
J: TRBJ2-7
V: TRBV11-1
length: 14
CDR3: CASSLVTSGAEQYF
DNA: TGTGCCAGCAGCTTAGTAACTAGCGGGGCCGAGCAGTACTTC

D: .
size: .
J: TRBJ2-7
V: TRBV6-5
length: 15
CDR3: CASREQGVSSYEQYF
DNA: TGTGCCAGCAGAGAACAGGGAGTGAGCTCCTACGAGCAGTACTTC

D: .
size: once
J: TRBJ2-6
V: TRBV30
length: 12
CDR3: CAWRREANVLTF
DNA: TGTGCCTGGAGGCGAGAGGCCAACGTCCTGACTTTC

D: .
size: .
J: TRBJ2-2
V: TRBV18
length: 14
CDR3: CASSPGANTGELFF
DNA: TGTGCCAGCTCACCGGGCGCGAACACCGGGGAGCTGTTTTTT

D: .
size: .
J: TRBJ2-2
V: TRBV10-3
length: 15
CDR3: CAISVGSGNTGELFF
DNA: TGTGCCATCAGTGTTGGTAGCGGGAACACCGGGGAGCTGTTTTTT

D: TRBD2
size: few
J: TRBJ2-3
V: TRBV5-4
length: 16
CDR3: CASSLGGGAGTDTQYF
DNA: TGTGCCAGCAGCTTGGGCGGGGGGGCTGGCACAGATACGCAGTATTTT

D: .
size: .
J: TRBJ1-1
V: TRBV12-2
length: 14
CDR3: CASRPPGLSTEAFF
DNA: TGTGCAAGTCGCCCCCCAGGGTTGTCCACTGAAGCTTTCTTT